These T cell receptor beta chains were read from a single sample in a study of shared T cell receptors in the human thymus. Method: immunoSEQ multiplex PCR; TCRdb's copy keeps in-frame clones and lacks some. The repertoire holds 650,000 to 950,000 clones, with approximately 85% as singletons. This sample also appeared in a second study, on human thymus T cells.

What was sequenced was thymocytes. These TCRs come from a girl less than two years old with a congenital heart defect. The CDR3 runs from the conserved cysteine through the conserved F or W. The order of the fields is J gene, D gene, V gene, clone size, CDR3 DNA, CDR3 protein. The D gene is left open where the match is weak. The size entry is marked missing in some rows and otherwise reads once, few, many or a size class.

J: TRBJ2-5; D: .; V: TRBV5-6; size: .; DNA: TGTGCCAGCAGCTTGGAGGGACAACTCCAAGAGACCCAGTACTTC; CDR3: CASSLEGQLQETQYF
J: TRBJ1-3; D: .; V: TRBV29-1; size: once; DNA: TGCAGCGTTGGTACACGATCTGGAAACACCATATATTTT; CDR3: CSVGTRSGNTIYF
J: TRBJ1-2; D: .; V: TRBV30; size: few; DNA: TGTGCCTGGAGTCCGTTCGGCGAAAGGGGCTATGGCTACACCTTC; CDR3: CAWSPFGERGYGYTF
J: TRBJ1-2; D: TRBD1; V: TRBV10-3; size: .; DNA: TGTGCCACCGTATTGGGCACAGGGGGTAACTATGGCTACACCTTC; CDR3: CATVLGTGGNYGYTF
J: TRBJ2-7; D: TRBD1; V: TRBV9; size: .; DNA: TGTGCCAGCAGCGTCCTAGGGACAGCCAACTACGAGCAGTACTTC; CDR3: CASSVLGTANYEQYF
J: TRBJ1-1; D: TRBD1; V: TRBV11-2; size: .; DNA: TGTGCCAGCAGCTCTAGAGGGGGCGTCACTGAAGCTTTCTTT; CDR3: CASSSRGGVTEAFF
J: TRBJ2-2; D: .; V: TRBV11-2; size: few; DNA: TGTGCCAGCAGCTTAGACCTAGGATTCACCGGGGAGCTGTTTTTT; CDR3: CASSLDLGFTGELFF
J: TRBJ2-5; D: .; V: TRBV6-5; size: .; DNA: TGTGCCAGCAGTTACTCGAATGGAGGAGAGACCCAGTACTTC; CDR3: CASSYSNGGETQYF
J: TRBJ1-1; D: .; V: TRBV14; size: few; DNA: TGTGCCAGCAGCCAGGATGAGGACACTGAAGCTTTCTTT; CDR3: CASSQDEDTEAFF
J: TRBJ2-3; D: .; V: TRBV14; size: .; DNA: TGTGCCAGCAGCCAAGGAGCGGAACCGATTAAACCCTGCACAGATACGCAGTATTTT; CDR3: CASSQGAEPIKPCTDTQYF
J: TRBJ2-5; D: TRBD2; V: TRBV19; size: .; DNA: TGTGCCAGTAGTATATTAGCGGGGGGGGCAGAGACCCAGTACTTC; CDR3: CASSILAGGAETQYF
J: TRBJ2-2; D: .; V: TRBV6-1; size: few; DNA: TGTGCCAGCAGTGAAGTGGGCAGGTTGACCGGGGAGCTGTTTTTT; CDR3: CASSEVGRLTGELFF
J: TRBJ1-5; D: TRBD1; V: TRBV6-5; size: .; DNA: TGTGCCAGCGCAAGACAGGGGGGAGGTCAGCCCCAGCATTTT; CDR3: CASARQGGGQPQHF
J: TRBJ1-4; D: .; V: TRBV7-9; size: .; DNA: TGTGCCAGCAGCCTATCGACAGGTTTAATTGAAAAACTGTTTTTT; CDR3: CASSLSTGLIEKLFF
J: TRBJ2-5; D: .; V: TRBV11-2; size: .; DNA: TGTGCCAGCAGCCCAACAGGGTTTTGGAAGACCCAGTACTTC; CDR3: CASSPTGFWKTQYF
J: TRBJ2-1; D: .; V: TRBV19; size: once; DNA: TGTGCCAGTAGTCCCAGCCCGGGAACATGGAATGAGCAGTTCTTC; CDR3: CASSPSPGTWNEQFF
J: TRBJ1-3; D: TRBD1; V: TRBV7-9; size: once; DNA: TGTGCCAGCAGTCCTAATAGGACAGGGTTAACTGGAAACACCATATATTTT; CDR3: CASSPNRTGLTGNTIYF
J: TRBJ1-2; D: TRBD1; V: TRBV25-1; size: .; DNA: TGTGCCAGCAGTGAATCGCAGGGGGCGACGGGATCTAACTATGGCTACACCTTC; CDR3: CASSESQGATGSNYGYTF
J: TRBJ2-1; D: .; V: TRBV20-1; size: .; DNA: TGCAGTGCTAGAGTCGTTAATGAGCAGTTCTTC; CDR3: CSARVVNEQFF
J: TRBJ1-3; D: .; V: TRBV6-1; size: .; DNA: TGTGCCAGCAGTGATTTCCGGAGACAGGATAAAAGCTCTGGAAACACCATATATTTT; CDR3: CASSDFRRQDKSSGNTIYF
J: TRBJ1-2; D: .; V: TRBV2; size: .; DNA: TGTGCCAGCAGCAAATACAGGGTCCAGGGTTCCTATGGCTACACCTTC; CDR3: CASSKYRVQGSYGYTF
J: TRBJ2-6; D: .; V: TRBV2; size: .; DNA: TGTGCCAGCTTACTTACCATCTCTGGGGCCAACGTCCTGACTTTC; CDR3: CASLLTISGANVLTF
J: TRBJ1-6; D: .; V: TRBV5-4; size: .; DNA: TGTGCCAGCAGCTTGGCCGAGGGAGCCTATAATTCACCCCTCCACTTT; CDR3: CASSLAEGAYNSPLHF
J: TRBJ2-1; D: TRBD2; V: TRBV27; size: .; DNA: TGTGCCAGCTGCGAAGTTAGCGGGGGCTTACCCTACAATGAGCAGTTCTTC; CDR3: CASCEVSGGLPYNEQFF
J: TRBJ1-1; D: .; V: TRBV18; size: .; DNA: TGTGCCAGCTCACTGGTGAGGACATCGAACACTGAAGCTTTCTTT; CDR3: CASSLVRTSNTEAFF
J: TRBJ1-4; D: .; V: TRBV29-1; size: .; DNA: TGCAGCGTTGGGGGGCTGGGCGAAAAACTGTTTTTT; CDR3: CSVGGLGEKLFF
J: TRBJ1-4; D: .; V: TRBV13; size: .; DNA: TGTGCCAGCAGCTTAGGCCGGGGGGATACTAATGAAAAACTGTTTTTT; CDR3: CASSLGRGDTNEKLFF
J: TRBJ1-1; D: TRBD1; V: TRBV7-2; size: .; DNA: TGTGCCAGCAGCTTAACGACGGGACAGCCTCCCCAGAACACTGAAGCTTTCTTT; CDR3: CASSLTTGQPPQNTEAFF
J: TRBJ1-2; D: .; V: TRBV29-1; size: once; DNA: TGCAGCGGCCTCATGGGGGGGGGAGACTATGGCTACACCTTC; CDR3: CSGLMGGGDYGYTF
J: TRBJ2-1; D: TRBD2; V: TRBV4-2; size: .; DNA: TGTGCCAGCAGCCAAAGACTAGCGGGCCCCGGGGGGTACAATGAGCAGTTCTTC; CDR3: CASSQRLAGPGGYNEQFF
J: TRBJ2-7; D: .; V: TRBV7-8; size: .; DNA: TGTGCCAGCAGCTCAGGACAGCGGAGTTCCTACGAGCAGTACTTC; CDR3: CASSSGQRSSYEQYF
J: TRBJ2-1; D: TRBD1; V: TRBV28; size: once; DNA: TGTGCCAGCAGTCCAAGACAGGGACAATTCTTC; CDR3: CASSPRQGQFF
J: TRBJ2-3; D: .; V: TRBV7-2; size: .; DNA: TGTGCCAGCAGCTCAGAGGGATGGGTAGCAGATACGCAGTATTTT; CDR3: CASSSEGWVADTQYF
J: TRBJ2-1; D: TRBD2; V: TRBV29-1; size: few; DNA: TGCAGCGTTGAAACCCTTATTCGAGCGGGGGGCTACAATGAGCAGTTCTTC; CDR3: CSVETLIRAGGYNEQFF
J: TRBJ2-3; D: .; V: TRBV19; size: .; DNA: TGTGCCAGTAGTACATACAGGGCGTTCGGAGATACGCAGTATTTT; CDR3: CASSTYRAFGDTQYF
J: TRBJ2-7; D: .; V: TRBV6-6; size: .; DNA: TGTGCCAGCAGTTACTCTGGGCCTCATGATCCGCAGTACTTC; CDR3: CASSYSGPHDPQYF
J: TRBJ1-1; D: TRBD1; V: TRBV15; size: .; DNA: TGTGCCACCAGCAGAGATGCCCGGGACAGGGGTTGGGTGAACACTGAAGCTTTCTTT; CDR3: CATSRDARDRGWVNTEAFF
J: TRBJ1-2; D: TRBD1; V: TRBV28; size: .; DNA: TGTGCCAGCAGTTTAGGGATGGAGGCCCATACAGGGGTTAACTATGGCTACACCTTC; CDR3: CASSLGMEAHTGVNYGYTF
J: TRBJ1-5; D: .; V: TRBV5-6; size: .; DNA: TGTGCCAGCAGCCTCAAGCGGGTTCAGCCCCAGCATTTT; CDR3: CASSLKRVQPQHF
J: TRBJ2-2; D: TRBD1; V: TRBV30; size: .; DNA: TGTGCCTGGAGTGTACGGGGGACAGGGGGTACCCGGGAGCTGTTTTTT; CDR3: CAWSVRGTGGTRELFF
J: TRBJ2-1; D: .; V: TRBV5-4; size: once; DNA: TGTGCCAGCAGGGCGGGTTCAGCGGAATACAATGAGCAGTTCTTC; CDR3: CASRAGSAEYNEQFF
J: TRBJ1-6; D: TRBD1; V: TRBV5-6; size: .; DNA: TGTGCCAGCAGCGGGACAGGGGGTGATAATTCACCCCTCCACTTT; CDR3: CASSGTGGDNSPLHF
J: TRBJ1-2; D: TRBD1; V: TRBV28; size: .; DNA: TGTGCTATCCGACAGGGTGTTACCCCGGGCTATGGCTACACCTTC; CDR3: CAIRQGVTPGYGYTF
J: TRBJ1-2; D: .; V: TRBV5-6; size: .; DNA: TGTGCCAGCAGCGAACCTGGGCAGGGTCCTCGTGATCCCTATGGCTACACCTTC; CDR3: CASSEPGQGPRDPYGYTF
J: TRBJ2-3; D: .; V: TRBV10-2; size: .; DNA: TGCGCCAGCAGTGAGGGTGCAGGGGGCACAGATACGCAGTATTTT; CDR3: CASSEGAGGTDTQYF
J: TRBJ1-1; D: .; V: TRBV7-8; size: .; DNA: TGTGCCCTTGAAGCGGGGGGGATGAACACTGAAGCTTTCTTT; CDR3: CALEAGGMNTEAFF
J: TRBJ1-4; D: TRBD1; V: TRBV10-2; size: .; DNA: TGCGCCAGCAGCAAGACCGGGACAGGGCGTATTTCGGGGAAGATTAATGAAAAACTGTTTTTT; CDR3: CASSKTGTGRISGKINEKLFF
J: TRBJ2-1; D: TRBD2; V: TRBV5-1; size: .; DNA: TGCGCCAGCAGCTTGGGAGGTTCCAGCGGGGGGCCACCCTACAATGAGCAGTTCTTC; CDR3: CASSLGGSSGGPPYNEQFF
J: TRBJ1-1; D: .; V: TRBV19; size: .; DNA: TGTGCCAGTAGTCCCCCGGGTAGAGAGCTGAACACTGAAGCTTTCTTT; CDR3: CASSPPGRELNTEAFF
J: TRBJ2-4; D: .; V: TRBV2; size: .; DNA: TGTGCCAGTCGAGAGCGCCCTTTAGCCAAAAACATTCAGTACTTC; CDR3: CASRERPLAKNIQYF
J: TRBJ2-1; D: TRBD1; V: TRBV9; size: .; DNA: TGTGCCAGCAGCTCCGTACAGGGGTCTCCCTACAATGAGCAGTTCTTC; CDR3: CASSSVQGSPYNEQFF
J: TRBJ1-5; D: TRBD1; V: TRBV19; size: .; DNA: TGTGCCAGTAGTTACAGGGGAGTTCAGCCCCAGCATTTT; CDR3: CASSYRGVQPQHF
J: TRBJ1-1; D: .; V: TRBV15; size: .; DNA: TGTGCCACCAGCAGAAATACAACAGGTCTAGACACTGAAGCTTTCTTT; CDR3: CATSRNTTGLDTEAFF
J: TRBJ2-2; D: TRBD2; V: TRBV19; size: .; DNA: TGTGCCAGTAGCCACGGACTAGCGGGGGACGTGAATGCCGGGGAGCTGTTTTTT; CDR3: CASSHGLAGDVNAGELFF
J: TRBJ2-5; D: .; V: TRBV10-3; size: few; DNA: TGTGCCATCAGTGAGCCGAACGAGACAGGTGTAGAGACCCAGTACTTC; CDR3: CAISEPNETGVETQYF
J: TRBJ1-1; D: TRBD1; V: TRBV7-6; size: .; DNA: TGTGCCAGCAGCTTGGACAGGGTCACTGAAGCTTTCTTT; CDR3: CASSLDRVTEAFF
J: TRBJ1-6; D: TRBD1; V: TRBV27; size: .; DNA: TGTGCCAGCAGTTTATACACAGGGGGCTCCTTGGCCCTCCACTTT; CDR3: CASSLYTGGSLALHF
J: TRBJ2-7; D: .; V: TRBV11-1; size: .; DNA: TGTGCCAGCAGCTTATTTCGGGAACCCCCCTCCTACGAGCAGTACTTC; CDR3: CASSLFREPPSYEQYF
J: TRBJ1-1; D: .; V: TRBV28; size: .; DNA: TGTGCCAGCAGTTTATGGGGGCCTGGGAACACTGAAGCTTTCTTT; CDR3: CASSLWGPGNTEAFF